One T cell receptor (beta chain) is described in this entry. Its antigen is as yet unknown. The sample originates from a study of CD8+CD57+ T cells in acquired aplastic anemia. At the level of the study: Sorted CD4+ and CD8+ cells gave a mean 3.2 ug DNA, range roughly 0.18 to 30 ug. Study outcomes and limitations: Researchers reported that CD8+ Simpson's diversity was not significantly different in patients versus controls.

Germline trimming cut 6 bases from V and 4 bases from J; bases unmatched to any gene: 10. Germline CDR1 is MNHEY and CDR2 is SVGEGT. This CDR3 region has 15 residues. Genomic DNA served as template for TCR beta VDJ and CDR3 profiling. Via MiXCR, TCRdb re-called the reads, giving one row per CDR3 protein. This sample has over 200,000 distinct CDR3 sequences, with 61% found just once. The V and J genes are TRBV6-2 or TRBV6-3 and TRBJ2-5, with 8 bases lining up with TRBD1. The TCR comes from a human donor in good health. What was sequenced was sorted CD4+, CD8+, or CD8+CD57+ T cells (not recorded which) from PBMCs. The CDR3 spells CASRPRTGQGETQYF. The CDR3 DNA is TGTGCCAGCAGACCTCGGACAGGGCAAGGAGAGACCCAGTACTTC.